This TCR beta chain was documented in a study of shared clonotypes between healthy human individuals. Points from the study as a whole: Only blood was sampled, and tissue TCR repertoires likely differ from blood ones.

Here immunoSEQ multiplex PCR was the method, and the copy in TCRdb shows in-frame clones only, minus some. In the table there are over 1.4 million clones, roughly 95% of which are singletons. This CDR3 contains 15 residues. Trimming took 0 bases from V and 6 from J; bases not matched to a gene: 5. In germline, CDR1 is SGHRS, CDR2 YFSETQ. Regarding this clone: Its antigen remains unknown.

The chain has TRBV5-1 and TRBJ1-5; 8 bases match TRBD1. Sequencing input: naive CD4+ T cells sorted from blood. Sample subset: CD45RA+ positively selected. The clonotype originates from a man in his thirties or forties in good health. CDR3 protein: CASSLDWTGIQPQHF. The DNA of the CDR3 is TGCGCCAGCAGCTTGGACTGGACAGGGATTCAGCCCCAGCATTTT.